This T cell receptor beta chain appears in the sequencing data of a study of response to subunit inactivated influenza vaccine (dated 2018 in TCRdb). Context from the whole study: The study used deep quantitative T cell receptor repertoire profiling to track responses to a trivalent subunit inactivated influenza vaccine.

Library generation was performed with RT-PCR. The sequencing machine was an Illumina HiSeq 2500. TCRdb reprocessing: public reads trimmed at Q25 with fastp, clones called with MiXCR, in-frame beta chains kept. For every CDR3 protein sequence, its rows merge into one entry that carries the most common genes and DNA. The sample includes approximately 500,000 distinct CDR3 sequences, with 13% observed a single time. The top ten clonotypes cover under 15% of the sample. Summary of the overall study and its limitations: The authors suggested that each seasonal influenza vaccination may recruit only a limited number of new T cells.

This clonotype was seen only a few times. Its recognized antigen is unknown. Base-call qualities are not available, and no considerably larger clone is one nucleotide away. The time point label of this sample denotes: approximately 40 days after influenza vaccine administration. Its CDR3 holds 14 amino acids, cysteine through phenylalanine. The only DNA kept is the CDR3, 42 bases in frame from the first base. V drops 5 bases and J drops 9 bases, leaving 14 bases in between. From the germline V gene (reference sequence), CDR1 is SEHNR and CDR2 is FQNEAQ. The sequence links TRBV7-9 to TRBJ1-6, with a weak D call of TRBD1 (5 bases match). This specimen consisted of PBMCs from blood, obtained roughly 46 days after vaccination. This clonotype originated in a man aged 50 to 60 who received an inactivated influenza vaccine. Donor details come from another sample of the same person, matched by shared clones. The sequenced DNA is TGTGCCAGCAGCCAAGCAGGGTATGGTTCACCCCTCCACTTT. Translated, this gives CASSQAGYGSPLHF.